This T cell receptor (beta chain) was documented in a study of circulating tumor DNA in untreated peripheral T-cell lymphoma. Study-level results: Tumor-specific clonotypes were found in less than 85% of patients.

Data came from immunoSEQ multiplex PCR; TCRdb stores just in-frame clones and leaves some out. The sample lists a few thousand clones, approximately 71% occurring once. The ends lost 6 bases at V and 0 bases at J; junction bases unmatched: 5. CDR1 is SGHNT and CDR2 is YENEEA in the germline V gene. CDR3 size: 16 residues. This clone has a handful of counts. Its antigen is as yet unknown. Tumor tissue was collected at baseline, before treatment began. V and J are TRBV11-3 and TRBJ2-1; 10 bases agree with TRBD2. This clonotype was sampled from a human donor with peripheral T-cell lymphoma. Material for sequencing was tumor tissue. This chain's CDR3 is CASRLSSGSSYNEQFF. For the CDR3, the DNA is TGTGCCAGCAGACTATCTAGCGGGAGCTCCTACAATGAGCAGTTCTTC. The full variable domain, completed using reference TRBV11-3 and TRBJ2-1, is EAGVVQSPRYKIIEKKQPVAFWCNPISGHNTLYWYLQNLGQGPELLIRYENEEAVDDSQLPKDRFSAERLKGVDSTLKIQPAELGDSAVYLCASRLSSGSSYNEQFFGPGTRLTVL.